The clone carrying this T cell receptor (beta chain) was picked up one time. The CDR3 loop spans 14 amino acids. V gave up 4 bases and J gave up 11 bases; unmatched junction bases: 10. Germline CDR1 SGHAT, CDR2 FQNNGV. This sample is part of a study of PD-L1 blockade in urothelial cancer. About the research overall: After treatment start, blood was analyzed at 3 weeks (second dose) and at 6 weeks. Blood-derived samples held a median roughly 150,000 T cells.

Time point given: pretreatment peripheral blood. Here immunoSEQ multiplex PCR was the method, and the copy in TCRdb shows in-frame clones only, minus some. The sample shows around 100,000 clones, around 90% of them seen only once. The receptor was derived from a man between 60 and 70 years old with urothelial cancer. The sequences come from PBMCs, collected around atezolizumab (anti-PD-L1) treatment. This chain joins TRBV11-2 and TRBJ1-1; TRBD1 matches at 10 bases. Here the CDR3 reads CASSSAGTGALAFF. The DNA of the CDR3 is TGTGCCAGCAGCTCAGCCGGGACAGGGGCTTTGGCTTTCTTT.